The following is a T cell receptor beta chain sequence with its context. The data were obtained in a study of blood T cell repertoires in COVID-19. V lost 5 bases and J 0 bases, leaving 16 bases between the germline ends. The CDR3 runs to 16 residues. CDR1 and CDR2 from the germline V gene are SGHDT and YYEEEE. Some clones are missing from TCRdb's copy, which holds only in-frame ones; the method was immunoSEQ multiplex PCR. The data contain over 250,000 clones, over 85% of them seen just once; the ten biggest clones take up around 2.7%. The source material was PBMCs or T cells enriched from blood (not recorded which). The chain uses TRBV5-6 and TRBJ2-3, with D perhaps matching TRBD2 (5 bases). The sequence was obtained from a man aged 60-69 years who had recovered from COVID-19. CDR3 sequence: CASRSGLKISTDTQYF. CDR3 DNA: TGTGCCAGCAGGAGCGGCCTAAAAATTAGCACAGATACGCAGTATTTT.